These T cell receptor beta chains were read from a single sample in a study of shared clonotypes between healthy human individuals. Sequencing was performed with immunoSEQ multiplex PCR; in TCRdb, only in-frame clones are kept and a portion is missing. The sample holds more than 2 million clones; around 95% are singletons and the top ten take less than 0.15%. The sequenced sample was naive CD4+ T cells sorted from blood. These receptor sequences come from a man younger than 35 in good health. The CDR3 runs from the conserved cysteine through the conserved F or W. Each record gives: clone size, J gene, V gene, D gene, CDR3 protein, CDR3 DNA. The D gene is left open where the match is weak. The size field is filled for only some rows; it gives once, few, many or a size class.

>NA|TRBJ1-5|TRBV4-1|TRBD1
CASSYGTGGASQPQHF
TGCGCCAGCAGCTACGGGACAGGGGGCGCCTCTCAGCCCCAGCATTTT
>NA|TRBJ2-7|TRBV5-1|TRBD2
CASTIAGGTYEQYF
TGCGCCAGCACCATAGCGGGAGGTACCTACGAGCAGTACTTC
>NA|TRBJ1-2|TRBV11-3|NA
CASGCSIPGGYTF
TGTGCCAGCGGATGTTCAATTCCGGGGGGCTACACCTTC
>NA|TRBJ1-2|TRBV30|NA
CAWSVGANYGYTF
TGTGCCTGGAGTGTGGGGGCTAACTATGGCTACACCTTC
>NA|TRBJ1-1|TRBV11-2|TRBD1
CASSRDRQGVIVFF
TGTGCCAGCAGTCGGGACAGACAGGGAGTTATTGTTTTCTTT
>NA|TRBJ2-3|TRBV9|TRBD2
CASSPGREVPDTQYF
TGTGCCAGCAGCCCCGGGCGGGAGGTTCCAGATACGCAGTATTTT
>NA|TRBJ2-7|TRBV10-2|TRBD1
CASTLGQGYEQYF
TGCGCCAGCACCCTAGGACAGGGTTACGAGCAGTACTTC
>NA|TRBJ2-2|TRBV4-1|NA
CASSHPLGRELHTGELFF
TGCGCCAGCAGCCATCCTTTGGGACGGGAGTTGCACACCGGGGAGCTGTTTTTT
>NA|TRBJ1-4|TRBV5-4|NA
CASSRWGPDEKLFF
TGTGCCAGCAGCCGGTGGGGGCCGGATGAAAAACTGTTTTTT
>NA|TRBJ2-1|TRBV30|NA
CAWSVRSGSSYNEQFF
TGTGCCTGGAGTGTACGTTCGGGGAGCTCCTACAATGAGCAGTTCTTC
>few|TRBJ1-5|TRBV5-1|NA
CASSLPGDGQPQHF
TGCGCCAGCAGTTTGCCCGGGGATGGTCAGCCCCAGCATTTT
>NA|TRBJ2-2|TRBV30|NA
CAWSVAANTGELFF
TGTGCCTGGAGTGTTGCAGCCAACACCGGGGAGCTGTTTTTT
>once|TRBJ1-5|TRBV6-1|NA
CASRGDLIQPQHF
TGTGCCAGCAGAGGGGACCTGATACAGCCCCAGCATTTT
>NA|TRBJ2-3|TRBV25-1|NA
CASGVGDTQYF
TGTGCCAGCGGGGTGGGAGATACGCAGTATTTT
>NA|TRBJ2-7|TRBV2|NA
CASKKDHYEQYF
TGTGCCAGCAAAAAGGACCACTACGAGCAGTACTTC
>NA|TRBJ2-7|TRBV7-8|TRBD1
CASSLGQGGFYEQYF
TGTGCCAGCAGCTTGGGACAGGGTGGATTCTACGAGCAGTACTTC
>NA|TRBJ1-4|TRBV6-1|TRBD1
CASSLTGGHEKLFF
TGTGCCAGCAGTCTGACAGGGGGCCATGAAAAACTGTTTTTT
>NA|TRBJ1-6|TRBV5-1|TRBD1
CASRSTGQNSPLHF
TGCGCCAGCAGATCGACAGGGCAAAATTCACCCCTCCACTTT
>NA|TRBJ2-5|TRBV7-2|NA
CASSRPEVRTQYF
TGTGCCAGCAGCCGCCCCGAAGTACGGACCCAGTACTTC
>NA|TRBJ2-2|TRBV11-2|NA
CASRTNTGELFF
TGTGCCAGCAGGACAAACACCGGGGAGCTGTTTTTT
>few|TRBJ1-2|TRBV4-1|NA
CASSPWETNYGYTF
TGCGCCAGCAGCCCTTGGGAAACTAACTATGGCTACACCTTC
>NA|TRBJ2-5|TRBV10-3|NA
CAISDSLMKGQETQYF
TGTGCCATCAGTGATTCGTTGATGAAGGGCCAAGAGACCCAGTACTTC
>NA|TRBJ2-1|TRBV5-4|TRBD2
CASSLATGGLAGAEQFF
TGTGCCAGCAGCCTCGCAACCGGGGGACTAGCGGGAGCTGAGCAGTTCTTC
>NA|TRBJ2-3|TRBV7-3|TRBD2
CASSPGTSGVLTQYF
TGTGCCAGCAGCCCCGGGACTAGCGGGGTCCTTACGCAGTATTTT
>NA|TRBJ1-1|TRBV30|NA
CAWSVNGNTEAFF
TGTGCCTGGAGTGTCAACGGGAACACTGAAGCTTTCTTT
>NA|TRBJ1-2|TRBV6-1|NA
CASSENRAGYGYTF
TGTGCCAGCAGTGAAAACAGGGCGGGCTATGGCTACACCTTC
>NA|TRBJ1-6|TRBV28|TRBD1
CASSSDRGDSPLHF
TGTGCCAGCAGTTCCGACAGGGGGGATTCACCCCTCCACTTT
>NA|TRBJ2-7|TRBV19|NA
CASSPRVLPGYEQYF
TGTGCCAGTAGTCCGAGGGTCCTTCCCGGTTACGAGCAGTACTTC
>once|TRBJ2-7|TRBV7-8|NA
CASSLPPSNSRGRDEQYF
TGTGCCAGCAGCCTCCCCCCCTCGAATAGTCGGGGGCGCGACGAGCAGTACTTC
>NA|TRBJ1-5|TRBV28|NA
CASPPPGAPNQPQHF
TGTGCCAGCCCCCCCCCAGGGGCCCCCAATCAGCCCCAGCATTTT
>once|TRBJ2-7|TRBV28|TRBD1
CASRGQNSYEQYF
TGTGCCAGCAGGGGACAGAACTCCTACGAGCAGTACTTC
>NA|TRBJ1-5|TRBV18|TRBD1
CASSPGQDQPQHF
TGTGCCAGCTCACCCGGACAGGATCAGCCCCAGCATTTT
>NA|TRBJ1-6|TRBV2|NA
CASSEQAGSDSPLHF
TGTGCCAGCAGTGAACAGGCAGGGTCAGATTCACCCCTCCACTTT